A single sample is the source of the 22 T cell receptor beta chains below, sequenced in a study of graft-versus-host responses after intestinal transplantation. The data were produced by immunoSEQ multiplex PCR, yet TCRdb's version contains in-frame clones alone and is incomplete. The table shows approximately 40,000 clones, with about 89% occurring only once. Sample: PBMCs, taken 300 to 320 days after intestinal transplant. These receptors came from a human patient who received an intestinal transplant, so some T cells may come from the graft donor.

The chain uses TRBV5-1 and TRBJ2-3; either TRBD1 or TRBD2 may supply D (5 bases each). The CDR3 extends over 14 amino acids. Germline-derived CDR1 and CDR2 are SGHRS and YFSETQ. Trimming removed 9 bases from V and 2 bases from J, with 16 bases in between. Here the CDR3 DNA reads TGCGCCACCGGGGCGGGTATCGACACAGATACGCAGTATTTT. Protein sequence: CATGAGIDTDTQYF.

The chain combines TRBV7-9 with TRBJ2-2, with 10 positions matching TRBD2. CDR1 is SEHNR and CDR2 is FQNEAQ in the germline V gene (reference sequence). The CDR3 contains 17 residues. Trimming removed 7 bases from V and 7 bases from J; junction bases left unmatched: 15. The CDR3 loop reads CASNHPGTSVGGGELFF. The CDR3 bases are TGTGCCAGCAACCACCCCGGGACTAGCGTCGGTGGCGGGGAGCTGTTTTTT.

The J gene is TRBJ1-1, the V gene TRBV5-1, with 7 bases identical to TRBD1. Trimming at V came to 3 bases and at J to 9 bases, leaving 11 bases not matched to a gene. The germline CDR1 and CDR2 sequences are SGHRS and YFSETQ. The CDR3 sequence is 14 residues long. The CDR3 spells CASSSTGTVAQAFF. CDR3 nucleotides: TGCGCCAGCAGCTCTACCGGGACAGTTGCCCAAGCTTTCTTT.

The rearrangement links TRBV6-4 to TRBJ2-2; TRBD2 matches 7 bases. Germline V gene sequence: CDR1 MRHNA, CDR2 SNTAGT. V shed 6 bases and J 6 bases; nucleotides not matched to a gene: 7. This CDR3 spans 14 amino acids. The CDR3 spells CASSRDYNAGELFF. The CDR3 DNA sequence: TGTGCCAGCAGCCGGGACTATAACGCCGGGGAGCTGTTTTTT.

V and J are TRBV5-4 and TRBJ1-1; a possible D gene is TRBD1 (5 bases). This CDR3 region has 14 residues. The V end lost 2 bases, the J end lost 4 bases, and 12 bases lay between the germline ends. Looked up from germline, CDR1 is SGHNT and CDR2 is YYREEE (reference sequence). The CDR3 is CASSFNKGTTEAFF. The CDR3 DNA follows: TGTGCCAGCAGCTTCAATAAAGGGACCACTGAAGCTTTCTTT.

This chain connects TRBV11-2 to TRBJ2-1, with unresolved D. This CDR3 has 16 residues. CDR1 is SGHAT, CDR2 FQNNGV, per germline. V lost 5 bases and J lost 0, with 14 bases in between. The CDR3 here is CASSLDWRSSYNEQFF. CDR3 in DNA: TGTGCCAGCAGCCTCGACTGGAGAAGCTCCTACAATGAGCAGTTCTTC.

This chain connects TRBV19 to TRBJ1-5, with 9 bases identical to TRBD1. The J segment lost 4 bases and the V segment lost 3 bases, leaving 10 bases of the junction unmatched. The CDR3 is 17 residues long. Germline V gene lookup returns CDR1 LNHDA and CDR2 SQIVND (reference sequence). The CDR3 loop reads CASSIGTGFFLNQPQHF. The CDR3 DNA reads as TGTGCCAGTAGTATTGGGACAGGGTTTTTCTTAAATCAGCCCCAGCATTTT.

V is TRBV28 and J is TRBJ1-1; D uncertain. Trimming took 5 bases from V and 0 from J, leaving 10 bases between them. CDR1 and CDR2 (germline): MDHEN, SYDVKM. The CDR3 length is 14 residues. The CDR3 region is CASSPPPLNTEAFF. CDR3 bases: TGTGCCAGCAGTCCCCCCCCTTTGAACACTGAAGCTTTCTTT.

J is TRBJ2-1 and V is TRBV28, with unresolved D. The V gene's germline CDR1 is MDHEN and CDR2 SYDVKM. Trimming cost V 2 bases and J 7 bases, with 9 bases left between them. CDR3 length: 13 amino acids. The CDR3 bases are TGTGCCAGCAGTTTAGGGAATGAAAATGAGCAGTTCTTC. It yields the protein CASSLGNENEQFF.

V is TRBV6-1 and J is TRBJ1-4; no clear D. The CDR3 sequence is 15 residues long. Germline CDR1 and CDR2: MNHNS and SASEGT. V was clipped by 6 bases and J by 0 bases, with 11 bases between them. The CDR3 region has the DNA TGTGCCAGCAGAACAGACGGAGCAACTAATGAAAAACTGTTTTTT. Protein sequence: CASRTDGATNEKLFF.

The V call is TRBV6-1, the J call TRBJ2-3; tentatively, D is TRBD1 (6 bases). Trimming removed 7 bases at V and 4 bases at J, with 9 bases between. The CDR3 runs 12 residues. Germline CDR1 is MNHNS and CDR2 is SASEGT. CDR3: CASNEGADTQYF. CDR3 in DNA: TGTGCCAGCAATGAGGGGGCAGATACGCAGTATTTT.

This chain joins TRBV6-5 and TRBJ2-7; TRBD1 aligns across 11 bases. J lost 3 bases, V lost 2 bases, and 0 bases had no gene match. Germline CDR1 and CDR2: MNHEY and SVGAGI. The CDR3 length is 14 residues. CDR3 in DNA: TGTGCCAGCAGTTACGGGACAGGGGGCTACGAGCAGTACTTC. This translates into CASSYGTGGYEQYF.

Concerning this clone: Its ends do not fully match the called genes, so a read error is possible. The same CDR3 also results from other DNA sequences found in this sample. The CDR3 spells CASREKGAGGELFF. The CDR3 region has the DNA TGTGCCAGCAGAGAGAAGGGCGCCGGCGGGGAGCTGTTTTTT. The chain carries TRBV4-1 and TRBJ2-2; D unresolved. The CDR3 contains 14 residues. CDR1 is MGHRA and CDR2 is YSYEKL in the germline V gene.

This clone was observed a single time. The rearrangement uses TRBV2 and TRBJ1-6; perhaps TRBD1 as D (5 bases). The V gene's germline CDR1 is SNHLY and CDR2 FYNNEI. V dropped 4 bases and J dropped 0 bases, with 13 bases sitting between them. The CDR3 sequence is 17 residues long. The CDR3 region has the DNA TGTGCCAGCAGTGTTGTCGGGGCGAGCTCCTATAATTCACCCCTCCACTTT. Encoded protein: CASSVVGASSYNSPLHF.

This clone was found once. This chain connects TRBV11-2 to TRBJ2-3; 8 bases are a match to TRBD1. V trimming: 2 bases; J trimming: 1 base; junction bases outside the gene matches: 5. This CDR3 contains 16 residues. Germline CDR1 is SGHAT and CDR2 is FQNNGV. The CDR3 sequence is CASSLLPGQGTDTQYF. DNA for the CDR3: TGTGCCAGCAGCTTACTACCGGGACAGGGCACAGATACGCAGTATTTT.

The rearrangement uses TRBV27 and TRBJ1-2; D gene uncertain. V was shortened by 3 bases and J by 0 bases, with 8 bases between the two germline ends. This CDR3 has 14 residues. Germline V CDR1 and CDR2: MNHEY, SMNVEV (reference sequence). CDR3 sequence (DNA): TGTGCCAGCAGTTTTTTAGGCTCTAACTATGGCTACACCTTC. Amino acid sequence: CASSFLGSNYGYTF.

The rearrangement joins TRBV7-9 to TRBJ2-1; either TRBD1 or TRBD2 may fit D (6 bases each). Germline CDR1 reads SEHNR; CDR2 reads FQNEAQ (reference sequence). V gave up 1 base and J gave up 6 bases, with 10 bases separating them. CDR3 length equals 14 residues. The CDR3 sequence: CASSLGGATNEQFF. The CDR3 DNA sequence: TGTGCCAGCAGCTTAGGGGGGGCAACCAATGAGCAGTTCTTC.

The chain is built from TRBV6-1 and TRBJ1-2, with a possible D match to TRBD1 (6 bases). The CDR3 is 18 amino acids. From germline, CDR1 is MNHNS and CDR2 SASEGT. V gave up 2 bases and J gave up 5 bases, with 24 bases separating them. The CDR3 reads CASSESVQGPTPPYGYTF. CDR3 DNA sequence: TGTGCCAGCAGTGAATCGGTTCAGGGGCCGACTCCTCCTTATGGCTACACCTTC.

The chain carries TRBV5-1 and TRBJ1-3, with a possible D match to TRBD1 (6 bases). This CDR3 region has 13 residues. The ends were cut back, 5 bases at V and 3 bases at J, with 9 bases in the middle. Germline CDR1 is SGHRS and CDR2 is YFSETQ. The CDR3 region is CASRPRGGNTIYF. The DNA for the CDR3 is TGCGCCAGCAGACCCAGGGGTGGAAACACCATATATTTT.

CDR3: CASSRDGTNYGYTF. DNA of the CDR3: TGTGCCAGCAGTCGTGACGGTACTAACTATGGCTACACCTTC. The chain employs TRBV6-6 and TRBJ1-2; no firm D call. Trimming removed 5 bases at V and 0 bases at J, with 10 bases between. CDR3 length equals 14 residues. Looked up from germline, CDR1 is MNHNY and CDR2 is SVGAGI (reference sequence).

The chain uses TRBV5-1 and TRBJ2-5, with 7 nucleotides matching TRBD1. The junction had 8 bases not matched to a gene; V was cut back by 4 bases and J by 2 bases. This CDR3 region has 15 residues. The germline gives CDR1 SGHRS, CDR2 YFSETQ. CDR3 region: CASSILKTGQETQYF. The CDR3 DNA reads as TGCGCCAGCAGCATACTTAAGACAGGGCAAGAGACCCAGTACTTC.

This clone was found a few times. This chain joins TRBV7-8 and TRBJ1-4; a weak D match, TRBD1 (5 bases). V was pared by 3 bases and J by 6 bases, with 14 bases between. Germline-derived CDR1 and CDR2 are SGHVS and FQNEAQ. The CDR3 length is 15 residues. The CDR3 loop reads CASSFWTGGDEKLFF. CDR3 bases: TGTGCCAGCAGCTTCTGGACGGGGGGGGATGAAAAACTGTTTTTT.